A single sample gave rise to the 32 T cell receptor beta chains below, sequenced in a study of low-dose radiotherapy and immunotherapy resistance in tumors. Time point given: before trial treatment. Covering alpha and beta chains, TRAV- and TRBV-specific primers were used for the first-strand cDNA. TCRs were put through about 20 PCR cycles of amplification with Phusion. A constant-region primer and the V-primer adapter served as the primer pair. One entry per CDR3 protein, called by TCRdb with MiXCR from the reads. This sample has 70,000 to 90,000 distinct CDR3 sequences, with roughly a sixth found just once. The sequenced sample was PBMCs, obtained before treatment. These receptors were obtained from a male donor with prostate cancer.

This clonotype came up a few times. This rearrangement joins TRBV5-4 to TRBJ1-2; no definite D call. CDR3 length equals 13 residues. The V end was cut by 5 bases, the J end by 2 bases, with 10 bases between. CDR1 is SGHNT and CDR2 is YYREEE in the germline V gene (reference sequence). The CDR3 loop is CASRHHSNYGYTF. The CDR3 nucleotides read TGTGCCAGCAGGCACCACAGCAACTATGGCTACACCTTC.

This clonotype was observed many times. The J gene is TRBJ2-3, the V gene TRBV7-3; 7 nucleotides agree with TRBD1. From germline, CDR1 is SGHTA and CDR2 FQGTGA. J lost 5 bases, V lost 2 bases, and 7 bases had no gene match. This CDR3 has 15 amino acids. The CDR3 sequence is CASSLDGTALDTQYF. Here the CDR3 DNA reads TGTGCCAGCAGCTTAGATGGGACAGCCTTAGATACGCAGTATTTT.

The table lists this clonotype with many counts. This chain joins TRBV3-1 and TRBJ2-7; D gene unclear. Trimming took off 4 bases at V and 6 bases at J, with 16 bases between the two ends. The CDR3 contains 14 residues. Germline CDR1 reads LGHDT; CDR2 reads YNNKEL (reference sequence). The DNA for the CDR3 is TGTGCCAGCAGCCTATACTCCGCGAAGGGCGAGCAGTACTTC. This gives the protein CASSLYSAKGEQYF.

This clonotype came up many times. The rearrangement uses TRBV5-1 and TRBJ2-1, with a weak D call TRBD2 (5 bases). V lost 4 bases to trimming and J lost 10 bases, with 21 bases between them. The CDR3 is made up of 15 amino acids. The V gene's germline CDR1 is SGHRS and CDR2 YFSETQ. The DNA of the CDR3 is TGCGCCAGCAGCCCGCGAAACACTAGGAGCCTCGAGCAGTTCTTC. Translating it yields CASSPRNTRSLEQFF.

This clonotype was observed many times. This sequence joins TRBV5-5 and TRBJ2-3; tentatively, D is TRBD1 (6 bases). The CDR3 length is 16 residues. V dropped 0 bases and J dropped 3 bases, with 14 bases sitting between them. Germline V gene lookup returns CDR1 SGHKS and CDR2 YYEKEE (reference sequence). CDR3 nucleotides: TGTGCCAGCAGCTTGGTAGGGGACATCTCAACAGATACGCAGTATTTT. Its translation: CASSLVGDISTDTQYF.

The sample holds many counts of this clonotype. The rearrangement uses TRBV7-9 and TRBJ2-4; 12 nucleotides match TRBD1. V lost 1 base to trimming and J lost 8 bases; unmatched junction nucleotides: 3. Per germline, CDR1 SEHNR and CDR2 FQNEAQ (reference sequence). The CDR3 runs 15 residues. CDR3 in DNA: TGTGCCAGCAGCTTAGTTGGGACAGGGGGCGACATTCAGTACTTC. Its translation is CASSLVGTGGDIQYF.

This clonotype was found many times. This chain links TRBV7-8 with TRBJ2-7, with D tentatively TRBD1 or TRBD2 (5 bases each). Looked up from germline, CDR1 is SGHVS and CDR2 is FQNEAQ. Trimming left V 5 bases short and J 0 bases short, with 17 bases between. The CDR3 runs to 16 residues. For the CDR3, the DNA is TGTGCCAGCAGCCCAGTAGGGGACGGACTCTCCTACGAGCAGTACTTC. It codes for CASSPVGDGLSYEQYF.

This clonotype was recorded many times. The CDR3 DNA sequence: TGTGCCAGCAGCCAAACCGGGACACTGAAGAACGGGCAGTACTTC. Translated: CASSQTGTLKNGQYF. The V call is TRBV14, the J call TRBJ2-7; TRBD1 might be the D (6 bases). V shed 2 bases and J shed 9 bases, with 20 bases lying between them. CDR1 is SGHDN and CDR2 is FVKESK in the germline V gene. This CDR3 has 15 amino acids. The full variable domain, completed using reference TRBV14 and TRBJ2-7, is EAGVTQFPSHSVIEKGQTVTLRCDPISGHDNLYWYRRVMGKEIKFLLHFVKESKQDESGMPNNRFLAERTGGTYSTLKVQPAELEDSGVYFCASSQTGTLKNGQYFGPGTRLTVT.

In this sample, this clonotype turned up many times. The J gene is TRBJ2-5, the V gene TRBV10-3; the D gene is possibly TRBD2 (5 bases). Germline assignment: CDR1 ENHRY and CDR2 SYGVKD. The CDR3 contains 13 residues. V lost 4 bases and J 5 bases, leaving 11 bases between the germline ends. The CDR3 reads CAISVGVGETQYF. In nucleotides, the CDR3 is TGTGCCATCAGTGTCGGGGTAGGGGAGACCCAGTACTTC.

About this clonotype itself: A far larger clone is one nucleotide away, so this likely arose from a read error. This chain uses TRBV6-8 with TRBJ2-3; D uncertain. Trimming took 5 bases from V and 14 from J, leaving 23 bases between them. The CDR3 is 14 residues long. The germline gives CDR1 MNHGY, CDR2 SAAAGT. As DNA, the CDR3 is TGTGCCAGCAGTGAAGTAACGGGTTTTGGCGCGCTGTATTTT. This gives the protein CASSEVTGFGALYF.

This clonotype was recorded many times. The V call is TRBV12-3 or TRBV12-4, the J call TRBJ1-1; no definite D call. V dropped 3 bases and J dropped 7 bases, with 12 bases sitting between them. The CDR3 loop spans 13 amino acids. The CDR3 nucleotides read TGTGCCAGCAGTTTTCAAGGGTTTGGTGAAGCTTTCTTT. Its translation: CASSFQGFGEAFF.

The chain is built from TRBV5-1 and TRBJ2-3; D remains ambiguous. CDR3 length: 15 amino acids. Trimming pared 3 bases from V and 0 bases from J, leaving 11 bases between. Germline CDR1 and CDR2: SGHRS and YFSETQ. In DNA form, the CDR3 reads TGCGCCAGCAGCTCCGGGCGGACCAGCACAGATACGCAGTATTTT. Protein: CASSSGRTSTDTQYF.

This clonotype was detected a few times. The CDR3 here is CASSLGTGYTEAFF. For the CDR3, the DNA is TGCGCCAGCAGCTTGGGGACAGGGTACACTGAAGCTTTCTTT. The V call is TRBV5-1, the J call TRBJ1-1, with 8 bases lining up with TRBD1. The V and J ends lost 0 bases and 3 bases, in that order; junction bases with no gene match: 1. CDR3 length: 14 amino acids. The germline V gene has CDR1 SGHRS and CDR2 YFSETQ.

This clonotype was counted ten times or more. The chain links TRBV25-1 to TRBJ2-3; D remains ambiguous. Trimming shortened V by 3 bases and J by 1 base, and 5 bases separated the two germline ends. Looked up from germline, CDR1 is MGHDK and CDR2 is SYGVNS. The CDR3 sequence is 13 residues long. The CDR3 protein is CASSDGGTDTQYF. The CDR3 DNA is TGTGCCAGCAGTGATGGAGGCACAGATACGCAGTATTTT.

Many counts were recorded for this clonotype. V gene TRBV5-1 combines with J gene TRBJ2-1, with a tentative D call TRBD1 (5 bases). The CDR3 sequence is 14 residues long. V lost 2 bases and J lost 3, with 9 bases in between. CDR1 is SGHRS and CDR2 is YFSETQ in the germline V gene. The CDR3 sequence is CASSFTGDYNEQFF. CDR3 nucleotide sequence: TGCGCCAGCAGCTTTACAGGCGACTACAATGAGCAGTTCTTC. Using reference TRBV5-1 and TRBJ2-1 for the parts outside the CDR3, the full variable domain is KAGVTQTPRYLIKTRGQQVTLSCSPISGHRSVSWYQQTPGQGLQFLFEYFSETQRNKGNFPGRFSGRQFSNSRSEMNVSTLELGDSALYLCASSFTGDYNEQFFGPGTRLTVL.

This clonotype was seen at least ten times. This sequence joins TRBV5-4 and TRBJ2-2; 10 bases map to TRBD2. CDR3 length: 16 residues. Per the germline V gene, CDR1 is SGHNT and CDR2 is YYREEE (reference sequence). The junction had 16 bases not matched to a gene; V was cut back by 4 bases and J by 13 bases. DNA of the CDR3: TGTGCCAGCAGCCTCCCCAGTAGCGGGGGGCCTCACAGGCTGTTTTTT. It encodes CASSLPSSGGPHRLFF.

To note about this clonotype: This sequence may be a read error, since a much larger clone differs from it by one base. The DNA of the CDR3 is TGTGCCAGCAGTTGGCATAACACCGGGGAGCTGTTTTTT. Residues: CASSWHNTGELFF. The V gene is TRBV27, the J gene TRBJ2-2, with D unclear. V gave up 4 bases and J gave up 2 bases, with 5 bases separating them. The CDR3 contains 13 residues. CDR1 is MNHEY, CDR2 SMNVEV, per germline (reference sequence).

In this sample, this clonotype turned up many times. The chain couples TRBV4-1 to TRBJ2-2, with D possibly being TRBD2 (6 bases). The V end lost 0 bases, the J end lost 0 bases, and 8 bases lay between the germline ends. This CDR3 contains 16 residues. Per germline, CDR1 MGHRA and CDR2 YSYEKL. CDR3 in amino acids: CASSQEGLPNTGELFF. Written as DNA, the CDR3 is TGCGCCAGCAGCCAAGAGGGACTGCCGAACACCGGGGAGCTGTTTTTT.

This clonotype was found many times. The rearrangement joins TRBV27 to TRBJ2-5, with TRBD2 identical over 12 bases. Germline assignment: CDR1 MNHEY and CDR2 SMNVEV (reference sequence). This CDR3 comprises 17 residues. The ends lost 8 bases at V and 5 bases at J; junction bases unmatched: 15. The CDR3 bases are TGTGCCAGCTCCCCGTGGGCTAGCGGGGGGGCGAAGGAGACCCAGTACTTC. Translating it yields CASSPWASGGAKETQYF.

This clonotype has a single count. A much larger clone differs from this one at a single base, so this may be a read error. The rearrangement links TRBV6-1 to TRBJ2-7; 7 bases agree with TRBD2. The junction had 7 bases not matched to a gene; V was cut back by 8 bases and J by 3 bases. The CDR3 is 13 residues long. Per germline, CDR1 MNHNS and CDR2 SASEGT. In DNA form, the CDR3 reads TGTGCCAGCGGGCGGACTAGTTTCTACGAGCAGTACTTC. This sequence encodes CASGRTSFYEQYF.

The chain employs TRBV11-1 and TRBJ1-2; D uncertain. Trimming took off 3 bases at V and 1 base at J, with 12 bases between the two ends. The CDR3 is made up of 15 amino acids. Germline V gene data show CDR1 as SGHAT and CDR2 as FQDESV (reference sequence). CDR3 in DNA: TGTGCCAGCAGCTTGGGCCCCCTCGTTAACTATGGCTACACCTTC. Translated: CASSLGPLVNYGYTF.

This clonotype showed up many times. The chain joins TRBV2 to TRBJ2-6; 7 bases fit TRBD2. V lost 9 bases to trimming and J lost 0 bases; unmatched junction nucleotides: 5. The CDR3 extends over 15 amino acids. Germline CDR1 and CDR2: SNHLY and FYNNEI. CDR3 coding DNA: TGTGCCAGGTCGGGGGGAATCTCTGGGGCCAACGTCCTGACTTTC. Translated, it gives CARSGGISGANVLTF.

This clonotype has ten or more counts. This chain uses TRBV7-3 with TRBJ2-1, with 7 bases that match TRBD1. V dropped 5 bases and J dropped 7; count of bases not matched to a gene: 5. CDR1 and CDR2 (germline): SGHTA, FQGTGA. The CDR3 is 13 residues long. DNA for the CDR3: TGTGCCAGCAGCCACAGGGGAACGAATGAGCAGTTCTTC. This gives the protein CASSHRGTNEQFF.

This clonotype was counted at least ten times. V and J are TRBV4-1 and TRBJ2-1, with 10 nucleotides matching TRBD1. The CDR3 sequence is 18 residues long. Trimming took 3 bases from V and 4 from J; bases not matched to a gene: 12. CDR1 MGHRA and CDR2 YSYEKL come from the germline V gene. The CDR3, as DNA: TGCGCCAGCAGCCAGGGGCTCTATCGGGGACAGGGGTACAATGAGCAGTTCTTC. Translating it yields CASSQGLYRGQGYNEQFF.

This clonotype was recorded at least ten times. V and J are TRBV7-2 and TRBJ2-3; D is uncertain. Looked up from germline, CDR1 is SGHTA and CDR2 is FQGNSA. The germline V and J ends were trimmed by 8 bases and 6 bases, with 9 bases remaining between them. There are 11 residues in the CDR3. In DNA, the CDR3 is TGTGCCAGCGGATCGATTGATACGCAGTATTTT. It is translated as CASGSIDTQYF.

This clonotype was recorded at least ten times. The chain uses TRBV12-3 or TRBV12-4 and TRBJ2-1; the match to TRBD2 covers 8 bases. V dropped 0 bases and J dropped 7; count of bases not matched to a gene: 11. CDR3 length equals 17 residues. CDR3 loop: CASSLAQSGGPYNEQFF. CDR3 nucleotides: TGTGCCAGCAGTTTAGCGCAGTCGGGGGGGCCGTATAATGAGCAGTTCTTC.

As concerns this clonotype: This probably arose from a read error, given a far larger clone one base away. This chain uses TRBV6-2 or TRBV6-3 with TRBJ2-3; 11 nucleotides line up with TRBD2. CDR1 is MNHEY, CDR2 SVGEGT, per germline. Losses at the gene ends were 5 bases for V and 0 bases for J; bases not matched to a gene: 13. This CDR3 has 19 residues. The CDR3 loop is CASSGGRLAGSPSTDTQYF. DNA for the CDR3: TGTGCCAGCAGTGGGGGACGACTAGCGGGGTCTCCGAGCACAGATACGCAGTATTTT.

The V call is TRBV5-1, the J call TRBJ2-3; the match to TRBD2 covers 8 bases. Germline trimming cut 6 bases from V and 1 base from J; bases unmatched to any gene: 4. The CDR3 covers 14 residues. The germline V gene encodes CDR1 SGHRS and CDR2 YFSETQ. CDR3 bases: TGCGCCAGCAAACCAGCGGGGGGCACAGATACGCAGTATTTT. This gives the protein CASKPAGGTDTQYF.

This clonotype was counted once. The rearrangement uses TRBV28 and TRBJ1-1; D is possibly TRBD1 (5 bases). This CDR3 has 15 amino acids. Trimming stripped 1 base from V and 2 bases from J, with 11 bases between. Germline CDR1 MDHEN, CDR2 SYDVKM. The CDR3 sequence is CASSLYGGGNTEAFF. CDR3 nucleotides: TGTGCCAGCAGTTTATACGGGGGAGGAAACACTGAAGCTTTCTTT.

This clonotype was counted many times. The chain couples TRBV6-2 or TRBV6-3 to TRBJ2-3; D may be TRBD1 (6 bases). Between the trimmed V and J ends, which lost 4 bases and 4 bases, there was a span of 18 bases. This CDR3 is built from 16 residues. From germline, CDR1 is MNHEY and CDR2 SVGEGT. The CDR3 region has the DNA TGTGCCAGCAGTTTAATACAGGGCGTTGGAGCAGATACGCAGTATTTT. Translation: CASSLIQGVGADTQYF.

This clonotype was observed many times. The chain links TRBV5-1 to TRBJ2-1, with D tentatively TRBD1 (6 bases). The V gene's germline CDR1 is SGHRS and CDR2 YFSETQ. The CDR3 is made up of 13 amino acids. Trimming pared 3 bases from V and 6 bases from J, leaving 10 bases between. CDR3 sequence reads: CASSSQGFNEQFF. CDR3 bases: TGCGCCAGCAGCTCGCAGGGGTTCAATGAGCAGTTCTTC.

This clonotype was detected many times. The V gene is TRBV5-6, the J gene TRBJ2-5; D not resolved. Trimming pared 2 bases from V and 5 bases from J, leaving 4 bases between. The germline CDR1 and CDR2 sequences are SGHDT and YYEEEE. CDR3 length: 11 amino acids. The CDR3 is CASSFRETQYF. The CDR3 bases are TGTGCCAGCAGCTTTCGGGAGACCCAGTACTTC.